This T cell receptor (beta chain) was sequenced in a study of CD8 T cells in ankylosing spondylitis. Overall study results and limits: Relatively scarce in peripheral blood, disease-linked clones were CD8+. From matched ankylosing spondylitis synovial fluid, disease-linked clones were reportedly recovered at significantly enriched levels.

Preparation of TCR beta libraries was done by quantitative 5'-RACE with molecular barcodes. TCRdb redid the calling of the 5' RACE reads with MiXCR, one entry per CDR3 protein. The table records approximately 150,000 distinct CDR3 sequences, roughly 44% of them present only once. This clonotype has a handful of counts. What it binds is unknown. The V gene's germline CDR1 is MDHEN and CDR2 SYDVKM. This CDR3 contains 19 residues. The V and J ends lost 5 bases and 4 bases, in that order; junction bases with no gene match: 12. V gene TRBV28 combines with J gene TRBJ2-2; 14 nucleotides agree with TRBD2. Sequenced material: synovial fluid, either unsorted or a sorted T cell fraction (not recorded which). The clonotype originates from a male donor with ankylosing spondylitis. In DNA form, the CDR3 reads TGTGCCAGCAGTGCTCAGGTGTGGGGGACTAGCGGGAGCACCGGGGAGCTGTTTTTT. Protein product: CASSAQVWGTSGSTGELFF.